This T cell receptor (beta chain) came from a study of blood T cell repertoires in COVID-19. Study-wide background: Sources were T cells, B-cell-depleted T cells, or PBMCs; the material itself was cDNA or gDNA.

Individuals drawn from around 25 US areas were roughly 18 to 89 years old. Membership in each cohort depended on participant-reported clinical history. The recovered donors of Cohort 3 showed two negative PCRs, clearance, or symptom resolution. The CDR3 sequence is 16 residues long. Germline CDR1 and CDR2: SGHRS and YFSETQ. Trimming shortened V by 0 bases and J by 0 bases, and 13 bases separated the two germline ends. Profiled with immunoSEQ multiplex PCR; TCRdb holds only in-frame clones, not every one. In the table there are around 500,000 clones, about nine tenths of which are singletons. The receptor was derived from an older woman who had recovered from COVID-19. Sample: PBMCs or T cells enriched from blood (not recorded which). The V gene is TRBV5-1, the J gene TRBJ2-7; D not certain. Here the CDR3 reads CASSLVGGTSSYEQYF. CDR3 DNA: TGCGCCAGCAGCTTGGTCGGCGGAACCAGCTCCTACGAGCAGTACTTC.